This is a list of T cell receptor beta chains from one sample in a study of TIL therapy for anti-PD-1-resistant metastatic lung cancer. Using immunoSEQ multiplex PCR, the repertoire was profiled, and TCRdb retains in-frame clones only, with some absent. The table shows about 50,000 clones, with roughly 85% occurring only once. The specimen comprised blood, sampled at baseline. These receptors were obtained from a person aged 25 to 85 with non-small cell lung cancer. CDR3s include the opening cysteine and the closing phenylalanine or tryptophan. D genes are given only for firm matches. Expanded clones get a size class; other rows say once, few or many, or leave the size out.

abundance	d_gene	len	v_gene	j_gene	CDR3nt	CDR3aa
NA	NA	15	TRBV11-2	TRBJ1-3	TGTGCCAGCAGAGACTTGACGGGGAAAGGAAACACCATATATTTT	CASRDLTGKGNTIYF
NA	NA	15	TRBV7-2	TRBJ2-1	TGTGCCAGCAGCTTAGCGGGGACCCAGAGGTATGAGCAGTTCTTC	CASSLAGTQRYEQFF
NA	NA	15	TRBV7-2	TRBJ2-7	TGTGCCAGCAGCTTAGTAGGGGATCTCTCCTACGAGCAGTACTTC	CASSLVGDLSYEQYF
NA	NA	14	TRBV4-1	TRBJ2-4	TGCGCCAGCAGCCAAGATCGGACACGGAACATTCAGTACTTC	CASSQDRTRNIQYF
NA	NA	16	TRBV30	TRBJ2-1	TGTGCCTGGAGTGTGGGCTGGGTGGGATCCTACAATGAGCAGTTCTTC	CAWSVGWVGSYNEQFF
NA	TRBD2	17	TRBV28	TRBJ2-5	TGTGCCAGCAGTTTATTGACTAGCGGAGGAGTGTCTGAGACCCAGTACTTC	CASSLLTSGGVSETQYF
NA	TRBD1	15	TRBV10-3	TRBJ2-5	TGTGCCATCAGTGTCCAGGGGGCAGTCCAAGAGACCCAGTACTTC	CAISVQGAVQETQYF
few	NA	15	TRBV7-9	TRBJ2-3	TGTGCCAGCAGCTCCCCTGGGCGGGGTACAGATACGCAGTATTTT	CASSSPGRGTDTQYF
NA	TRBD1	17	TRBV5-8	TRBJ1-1	TGTGCCAGCAGCTGGGACCTCGCCGGGACAGTGAACACTGAAGCTTTCTTT	CASSWDLAGTVNTEAFF
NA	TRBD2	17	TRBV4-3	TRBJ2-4	TGCGCCAGCAGCCAAGTCGGGAGGGGACTAGCCAAAAACATTCAGTACTTC	CASSQVGRGLAKNIQYF
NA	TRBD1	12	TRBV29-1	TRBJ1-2	TGCAGCGTTGTCAGGGGGTCCGATGGCTACACCTTC	CSVVRGSDGYTF
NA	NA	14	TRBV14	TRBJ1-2	TGTGCCAGCAGCCAAGATACGTATGCCTATGGCTACACCTTC	CASSQDTYAYGYTF
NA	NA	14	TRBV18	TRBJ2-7	TGTGCCAGTATGCCGGGACACCAGAGCTACGAGCAGTACTTC	CASMPGHQSYEQYF
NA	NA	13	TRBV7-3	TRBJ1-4	TGTGCCAGCAGCCCGGGACACAATGAAAAACTGTTTTTT	CASSPGHNEKLFF
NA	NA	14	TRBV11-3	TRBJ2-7	TGTGCCAGCAGCTTAGGAGCGGGTAACTACGAGCAGTACTTC	CASSLGAGNYEQYF
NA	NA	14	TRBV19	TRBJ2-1	TGTGCCAGTAGGGGGGCCGGTTCCTACAATGAGCAGTTCTTC	CASRGAGSYNEQFF
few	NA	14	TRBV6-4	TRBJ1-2	TGTGCCAGCAGCCCCGGAGTGTCCCCCTATGGCTACACCTTC	CASSPGVSPYGYTF
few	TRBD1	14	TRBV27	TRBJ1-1	TGTGCCAGCAGTCCGGACCGGACAGGGGGAGAAGCTTTCTTT	CASSPDRTGGEAFF
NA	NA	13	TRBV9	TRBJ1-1	TGTGCCAGCAGCGTAGGCCCGGGGGTTGAAGCTTTCTTT	CASSVGPGVEAFF
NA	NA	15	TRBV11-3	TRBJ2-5	TGTGCCAGCAGCTTGGACACAGGGGACTGGGAGACCCAGTACTTC	CASSLDTGDWETQYF
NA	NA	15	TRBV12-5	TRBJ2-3	TGTGCTAGTGGTTTGGGGGGACTCGGCACAGATACGCAGTATTTT	CASGLGGLGTDTQYF
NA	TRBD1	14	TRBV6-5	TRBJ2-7	TGTGCCAGCAGTTACTGGGGACAGGGGGCAGAGCAGTACTTC	CASSYWGQGAEQYF
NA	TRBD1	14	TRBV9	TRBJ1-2	TGTGCCAGCAGCGTAGATCAGGGGGGATATGGCTACACCTTC	CASSVDQGGYGYTF
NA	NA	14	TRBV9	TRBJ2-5	TGTGCCAGCAGCCCCCTAGGCCCCGGGGAGACCCAGTACTTC	CASSPLGPGETQYF
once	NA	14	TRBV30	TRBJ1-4	TGTGCCTGGAGGCCGGGGCCTACAAATGAAAAACTGTTTTTT	CAWRPGPTNEKLFF
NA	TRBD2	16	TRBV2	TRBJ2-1	TGTGCCAGCAATTTTGCTAGCGGGAGGGTCGACAATGAGCAGTTCTTC	CASNFASGRVDNEQFF
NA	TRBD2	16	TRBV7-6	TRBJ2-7	TGTGCCAGCAGCCCCGCGCCTAGCGGGGCCCCCTACGAGCAGTACTTC	CASSPAPSGAPYEQYF
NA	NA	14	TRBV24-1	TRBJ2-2	TGTGCCACCAGTGATTCCAGGGACACCGGGGAGCTGTTTTTT	CATSDSRDTGELFF
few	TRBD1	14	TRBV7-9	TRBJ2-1	TGTGCCAGCAGCTTGGGACAGGGGTTTAGTGAGCAGTTCTTC	CASSLGQGFSEQFF
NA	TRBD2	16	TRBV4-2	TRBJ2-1	TGTGCCAGCAGCCCCCAAGGACTAGCGGGATATAATGAGCAGTTCTTC	CASSPQGLAGYNEQFF
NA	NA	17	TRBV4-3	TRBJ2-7	TGCGCCAGCAGCCAAGGTTGGGGAGCTACAGGGGGGGTCGAGCAGTACTTC	CASSQGWGATGGVEQYF
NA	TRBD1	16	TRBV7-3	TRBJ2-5	TGTGCCAGCAGCTCGCCGGGACAGAAGGGAGAAGAGACCCAGTACTTC	CASSSPGQKGEETQYF
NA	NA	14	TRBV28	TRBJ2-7	TGTGCCAGCTCCCCCTTGCAGCGATCCTACGAGCAGTACTTC	CASSPLQRSYEQYF
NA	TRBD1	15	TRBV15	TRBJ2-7	TGTGCCACCAGCAGAGATTTTGCAGGGGGCGGGGAGCAGTACTTC	CATSRDFAGGGEQYF
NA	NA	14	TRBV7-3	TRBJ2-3	TGTGCCAGCAGCCTAACTGCGGGCACAGATACGCAGTATTTT	CASSLTAGTDTQYF
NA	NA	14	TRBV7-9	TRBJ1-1	TGTGCCAGCAGCTTGGGGCCTATGAACACTGAAGCTTTCTTT	CASSLGPMNTEAFF
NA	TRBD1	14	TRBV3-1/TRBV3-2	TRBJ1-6	TGTGCCAGCAGCCTCCGGGACAGCGGTTCACCCCTCCACTTT	CASSLRDSGSPLHF
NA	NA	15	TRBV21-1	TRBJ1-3	TGTGCCAGCATTCCTACCGGTAACTCTGGAAACACCATATATTTT	CASIPTGNSGNTIYF
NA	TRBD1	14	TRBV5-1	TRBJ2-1	TGCGCCAGCAGCCCCCTGACAGGGAACAATGAGCAGTTCTTC	CASSPLTGNNEQFF
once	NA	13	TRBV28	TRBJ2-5	TGTGCCAGCAGTTTGCCGAGGCAAGAGACCCAGTACTTC	CASSLPRQETQYF
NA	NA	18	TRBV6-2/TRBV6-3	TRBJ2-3	TGTGCCAGCAGTTACGACTCAAGGGGGGCGCTGAGCACAGATACGCAGTATTTT	CASSYDSRGALSTDTQYF
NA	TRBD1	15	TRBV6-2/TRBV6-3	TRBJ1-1	TGTGCCAGCAGCCCCGGGACAGGGCCTTTCATTGAAGCTTTCTTT	CASSPGTGPFIEAFF
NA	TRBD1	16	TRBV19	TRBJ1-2	TGTGCCAGTAGTACCCTTATTGGACAGGCTAACTATGGCTACACCTTC	CASSTLIGQANYGYTF
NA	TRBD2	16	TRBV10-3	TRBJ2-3	TGTGCCATCAGTGACCAAACGGGAGGGCACACAGATACGCAGTATTTT	CAISDQTGGHTDTQYF
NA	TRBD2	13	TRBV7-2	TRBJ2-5	TGTGCCAGCAGACTAGCGGTCTCGGGGACCCAGTACTTC	CASRLAVSGTQYF
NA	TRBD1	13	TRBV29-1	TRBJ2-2	TGCAGCGCTATGGGACAGGGGAACGGGGAGCTGTTTTTT	CSAMGQGNGELFF
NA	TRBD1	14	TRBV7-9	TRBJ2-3	TGTGCCAGCAGCTCGGGACAGGCCACAGATACGCAGTATTTT	CASSSGQATDTQYF
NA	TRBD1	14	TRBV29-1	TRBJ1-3	TGCAGCGTGGTGGACAGGGGCTTTGGAAACACCATATATTTT	CSVVDRGFGNTIYF
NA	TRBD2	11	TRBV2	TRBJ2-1	TGTGCCAGCAGGGACGGGGGGGAGCAGTTCTTC	CASRDGGEQFF
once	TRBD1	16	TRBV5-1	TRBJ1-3	TGCGCCAGCAGCTCGACAGGGGGTTTCTCTGGAAACACCATATATTTT	CASSSTGGFSGNTIYF
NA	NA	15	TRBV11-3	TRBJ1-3	TGTGCCAGCAGCTACCGCTCGGGCGGTGGAAACACCATATATTTT	CASSYRSGGGNTIYF
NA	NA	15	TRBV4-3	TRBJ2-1	TGCGCCAGCAGCGCCGGGGAGAGGTCCTACAATGAGCAGTTCTTC	CASSAGERSYNEQFF
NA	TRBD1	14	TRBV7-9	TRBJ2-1	TGTGCCAGCAGCCGGGACAGGGGATACAATGAGCAGTTCTTC	CASSRDRGYNEQFF
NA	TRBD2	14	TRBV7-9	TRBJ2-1	TGTGCCAGCAATACCGGGACTAGATACAATGAGCAGTTCTTC	CASNTGTRYNEQFF
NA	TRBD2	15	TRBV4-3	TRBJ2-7	TGCGCCAGCAGCCCGACGAGCGGGAGTCCTTTGGAGCAGTACTTC	CASSPTSGSPLEQYF